Here is one T cell receptor beta chain with its context. This sample is drawn from a study of blood T cell repertoires in COVID-19. V lost 4 bases to trimming and J lost 5 bases, with 9 bases between them. The CDR3 consists of 13 residues. Germline V gene sequence: CDR1 SGHRS, CDR2 YFSETQ. The method was immunoSEQ multiplex PCR; TCRdb's version includes in-frame clones alone and lacks a portion of them. The repertoire includes 200,000 to 250,000 clones, over 80% of them detected once, and around 1% sits in the top ten. J is TRBJ2-2 and V is TRBV5-1, with a possible D match to TRBD2 (6 bases). The sequencing input was PBMCs or T cells enriched from blood (not recorded which). This receptor was obtained from a man between 50 and 59 years old who had been exposed to COVID-19. In DNA form, the CDR3 reads TGCGCCAGCAGCCCGCTAGCGACCGGGGAGCTGTTTTTT. It is translated as CASSPLATGELFF.